The 17 T cell receptor beta chains below all came from one sample that was sequenced in a study of cytomegalovirus exposure and HLA in healthy donors. Primers for the PCR totalled 60 Vbeta and 13 Jbeta. Profiling relied on immunoSEQ multiplex PCR, and the TCRdb table lists in-frame clones only, not all of them. This table has approximately 110,000 clones, over 70% appearing once. Sequenced input: PBMCs. The receptor set was obtained from a male donor in good health and CMV-seronegative.

In this sample, this clone turned up once. The gene calls are TRBV5-4 and TRBJ2-2, with 9 bases identical to TRBD2. The junction had 7 bases not matched to a gene; V was cut back by 0 bases and J by 1 base. The germline V gene has CDR1 SGHNT and CDR2 YYREEE (reference sequence). This CDR3 is 18 amino acids long. The CDR3 protein is CASSLAGIAGVNTGELFF. The CDR3 nucleotides are TGTGCCAGCAGCTTGGCCGGGATAGCGGGAGTGAACACCGGGGAGCTGTTTTTT. The full variable domain, its missing parts supplied by reference TRBV5-4 and TRBJ2-2, is ETGVTQSPTHLIKTRGQQVTLRCSSQSGHNTVSWYQQALGQGPQFIFQYYREEENGRGNFPPRFSGLQFPNYSSELNVNALELDDSALYLCASSLAGIAGVNTGELFFGEGSRLTVL.

This clone has only a few counts. J is TRBJ2-7 and V is TRBV7-9, with D uncertain. Trimming took off 5 bases at V and 0 bases at J, with 14 bases between the two ends. The germline CDR1 and CDR2 sequences are SEHNR and FQNEAQ (reference sequence). The CDR3 totals 15 residues. CDR3 DNA sequence: TGTGCCAGCAGCCCTAGAGCCCGAGGCTCCTACGAGCAGTACTTC. Amino acids: CASSPRARGSYEQYF.

This clone was recorded a few times. V and J are TRBV6-6 and TRBJ2-7; 8 nucleotides agree with TRBD2. Germline assignment: CDR1 MNHNY and CDR2 SVGAGI (reference sequence). V shed 5 bases and J 4 bases; nucleotides not matched to a gene: 10. The CDR3 spans 15 residues. CDR3 sequence (DNA): TGTGCCAGCAGTACCGCGGCGGGAGGAGGGTACGAGCAGTACTTC. Amino acids: CASSTAAGGGYEQYF.

The chain links TRBV30 to TRBJ2-5; weak D call: TRBD2 (5 bases). CDR3 length: 15 residues. Germline V gene lookup returns CDR1 GTSNPN and CDR2 SVGIG (reference sequence). The ends were cut back, 0 bases at V and 5 bases at J, with 16 bases in the middle. In DNA, the CDR3 is TGTGCCTGGAGTGTAGTCCGGCCCCAGCGGGAGACCCAGTACTTC. This codes for CAWSVVRPQRETQYF.

The V call is TRBV2, the J call TRBJ2-3; D remains ambiguous. With 4 bases removed from V and 13 bases from J, the gap between germline ends came to 15 bases. CDR1 is SNHLY and CDR2 is FYNNEI in the germline V gene. There are 12 residues in the CDR3. The CDR3 sequence is CASSAPSLREYF. CDR3 in DNA: TGTGCCAGCAGTGCCCCAAGTTTGCGCGAGTATTTT.

The chain is built from TRBV11-2 and TRBJ2-5; 8 bases fit TRBD1. The CDR3 runs to 15 residues. Losses at the gene ends were 1 base for V and 5 bases for J; bases not matched to a gene: 6. Germline assignment: CDR1 SGHAT and CDR2 FQNNGV. As DNA, the CDR3 is TGTGCCAGCAGCTTAGGGTACAGGGGGGAGGAGACCCAGTACTTC. Encoded protein: CASSLGYRGEETQYF.

The J gene is TRBJ1-2, the V gene TRBV25-1; D perhaps matches TRBD1 (6 bases). V shed 4 bases and J shed 7 bases, with 25 bases lying between them. This CDR3 is 17 amino acids long. Germline CDR1 and CDR2: MGHDK and SYGVNS. The CDR3 DNA reads TGTGCCAGCAGTGTCCCAGGGGACGCCCGAATAGGTGGTGGCTACACCTTC. Protein: CASSVPGDARIGGGYTF.

This clone was picked up one time. The chain joins TRBV6-5 to TRBJ2-1; 8 nucleotides line up with TRBD2. The junction had 0 bases not matched to a gene; V was cut back by 2 bases and J by 6 bases. Looked up from germline, CDR1 is MNHEY and CDR2 is SVGAGI. The CDR3 is made up of 13 amino acids. CDR3 region: CASSYREGNEQFF. The CDR3 nucleotides read TGTGCCAGCAGTTACCGGGAGGGCAATGAGCAGTTCTTC.

The rearrangement joins TRBV9 to TRBJ2-3; TRBD2 matches at 10 bases. Germline-derived CDR1 and CDR2 are SGDLS and YYNGEE. The CDR3 loop spans 15 amino acids. V gave up 0 bases and J gave up 9 bases; unmatched junction bases: 7. The CDR3 DNA follows: TGTGCCAGCAGCGTAGCTAGCGGGAGTAGGAGAACGCAGTATTTT. Translating it yields CASSVASGSRRTQYF.

This clone was found a few times. V usage is TRBV5-1 and J usage is TRBJ1-1; TRBD1 agrees at 7 bases. V dropped 0 bases and J dropped 0; count of bases not matched to a gene: 5. Germline V gene data show CDR1 as SGHRS and CDR2 as YFSETQ. The CDR3 runs 16 residues. CDR3 coding DNA: TGCGCCAGCAGCTTGGGACAGGGTTACATGAACACTGAAGCTTTCTTT. The encoded protein is CASSLGQGYMNTEAFF.

The rearrangement links TRBV19 to TRBJ1-5; 7 bases line up with TRBD1. V gave up 6 bases and J gave up 7 bases; unmatched junction bases: 12. The CDR3 runs 15 residues. CDR1 is LNHDA, CDR2 SQIVND, per germline (reference sequence). The CDR3 DNA follows: TGTGCCAGTAGCCAACTGACAGGGATTAGGCAGCCCCAGCATTTT. Residues: CASSQLTGIRQPQHF.

This clone showed up just a few times. The gene calls are TRBV21-1 and TRBJ2-7; the table's D call, TRBD2, was not checked against the DNA. TRBV21-1 is noted as a pseudogene. The CDR3 totals 21 residues. This CDR3 reads CASSPRGGVRGETSGAYEQYF. The CDR3 coding sequence is TGTGCCAGCAGCCCAAGGGGGGGGGTCAGGGGTGAGACTAGCGGTGCCTACGAGCAGTACTTC.

The CDR3: CASSLGGQNNEKLFF. CDR3 nucleotides: TGCGCCAGCAGCCTGGGTGGGCAGAATAATGAAAAACTGTTTTTT. The V and J genes are TRBV5-1 and TRBJ1-4; no clear D. CDR3 length: 15 amino acids. Germline V lookup: CDR1 SGHRS, CDR2 YFSETQ. Trimming stripped 4 bases from V and 4 bases from J, with 14 bases between.

V is TRBV14 and J is TRBJ2-7; 10 nucleotides match TRBD1. V lost 4 bases, J lost 2 bases, and 11 bases stayed unmatched. The CDR3 loop spans 17 amino acids. CDR1 and CDR2 (germline): SGHDN, FVKESK. Here the CDR3 DNA reads TGTGCCAGCAGCCGCCGGGACAGGGGTGTAGTGGCCTACGAGCAGTACTTC. Its translation: CASSRRDRGVVAYEQYF. Variable domain in full (rest from reference TRBV14 and TRBJ2-7): EAGVTQFPSHSVIEKGQTVTLRCDPISGHDNLYWYRRVMGKEIKFLLHFVKESKQDESGMPNNRFLAERTGGTYSTLKVQPAELEDSGVYFCASSRRDRGVVAYEQYFGPGTRLTVT.

The sample holds a few counts of this clone. The chain uses TRBV4-1 and TRBJ2-1; 8 bases are shared with TRBD2. This CDR3 contains 14 residues. Germline V gene data show CDR1 as MGHRA and CDR2 as YSYEKL. The J segment lost 4 bases and the V segment lost 4 bases, leaving 3 bases of the junction unmatched. The CDR3 sequence: CASSPGTRYNEQFF. CDR3 sequence (DNA): TGCGCCAGCAGCCCCGGGACTAGGTACAATGAGCAGTTCTTC.

V is TRBV2 and J is TRBJ1-5; D is undetermined. The ends were cut back, 7 bases at V and 4 bases at J, with 14 bases in the middle. This CDR3 comprises 14 residues. Germline lookup yields CDR1 SNHLY and CDR2 FYNNEI. The CDR3: CASTAIMRNQPQHF. CDR3 DNA: TGTGCCAGCACAGCTATCATGAGGAATCAGCCCCAGCATTTT.

In nucleotides, the CDR3 is TGTGCCAGCAGCCAGGCGTCGGCGGGAGGGGTGGATACGCAGTATTTT. Translation gives CASSQASAGGVDTQYF. V gene TRBV4-2 combines with J gene TRBJ2-3; 9 nucleotides line up with TRBD2. This CDR3 is 16 amino acids long. Germline V lookup: CDR1 LGHNA, CDR2 YNFKEQ. V shed 3 bases, J shed 6 bases, and the junction held 10 bases outside the gene matches.